This T cell receptor beta chain appears in the sequencing data of a study of blood T cell repertoires in COVID-19. Background on the study: Some COVID-19 samples were acute and others convalescent; all came from the United States, Italy and Spain.

Sequenced by immunoSEQ multiplex PCR; TCRdb stores in-frame clones only, minus some. The sample shows some 130,000 clones, about 89% of them seen only once. V dropped 2 bases and J dropped 13; count of bases not matched to a gene: 16. CDR1 is MDHEN and CDR2 is SYDVKM in the germline V gene. The CDR3 length is 17 residues. The clonotype originates from a man aged 55 to 69 with COVID-19, enrolled during active disease. The chain couples TRBV28 to TRBJ2-5; 13 bases fit TRBD2. Sequencing was carried out using peripheral blood. CDR3 sequence (DNA): TGTGCCAGCAGTTTAGGAGGAGGTACTAGCGGGGGGGACCTCTGGTACTTC. Encoded protein: CASSLGGGTSGGDLWYF.